Here is one T cell receptor beta chain with its context. What it binds is unknown. The protocol was immunoSEQ multiplex PCR, while the TCRdb copy is restricted to in-frame clones and leaves out a portion. The table has roughly 70,000 clones, roughly 84% seen once; the top ten hold roughly 17%. The data were taken from a study of T cell responses to AZD1222 COVID-19 vaccine. General study findings and limits: White British people made up most donors, females outnumbered males, and clonal diversity was possibly underestimated. Repertoires were sampled only after the peak T cell response. With two AZD1222 doses given, Spike-specific TCR breadth and depth both rose.

CDR1 KGHSH and CDR2 LQKENI come from the germline V gene. The CDR3 extends over 14 amino acids. V gave up 10 bases and J gave up 3 bases, with 18 bases separating them. This specimen was peripheral blood, taken on day 0 of AZD1222 vaccination. The chain employs TRBV18 and TRBJ1-2, with TRBD1 as a possible D gene (5 bases). The sequence was obtained from an adult in good health. This CDR3 is CATRSGAGDYGYTF. CDR3 in DNA: TGTGCCACCAGATCCGGGGCCGGAGACTATGGCTACACCTTC.